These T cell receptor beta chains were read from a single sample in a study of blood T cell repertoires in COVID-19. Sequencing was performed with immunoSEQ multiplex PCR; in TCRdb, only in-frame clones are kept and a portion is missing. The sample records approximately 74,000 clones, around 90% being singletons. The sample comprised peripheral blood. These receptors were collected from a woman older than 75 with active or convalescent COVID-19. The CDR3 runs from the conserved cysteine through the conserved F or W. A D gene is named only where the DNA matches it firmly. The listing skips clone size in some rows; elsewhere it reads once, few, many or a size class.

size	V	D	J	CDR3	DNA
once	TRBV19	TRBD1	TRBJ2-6	CASSSPPGQGTSGANVLTF	TGTGCCAGTAGTTCCCCCCCGGGACAGGGAACATCTGGGGCCAACGTCCTGACTTTC
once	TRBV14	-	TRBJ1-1	CASSQVAGGRAEAFF	TGTGCCAGCAGCCAAGTCGCCGGGGGAAGGGCTGAAGCTTTCTTT
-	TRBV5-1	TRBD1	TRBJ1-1	CASSLGTDNKNTEAFF	TGCGCCAGCAGCCTTGGGACAGACAATAAGAACACTGAAGCTTTCTTT
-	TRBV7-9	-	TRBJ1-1	CASSRRGGLSNTEAFF	TGTGCCAGCAGCCGGCGAGGCGGACTTTCGAACACTGAAGCTTTCTTT
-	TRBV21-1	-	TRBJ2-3	CASSTQSGTSGVPSPDTQYF	TGTGCCAGCAGCACTCAGTCCGGAACTAGCGGAGTCCCGAGCCCAGATACGCAGTATTTT
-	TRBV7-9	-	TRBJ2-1	CASSLFIGGEQFF	TGTGCCAGCAGCTTATTCATCGGCGGTGAGCAGTTCTTC
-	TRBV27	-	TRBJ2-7	CASKSSDFPSEQYF	TGTGCCAGCAAAAGTAGTGATTTTCCCTCCGAGCAGTACTTC
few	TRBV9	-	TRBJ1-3	CASSVAGSGGNTIYF	TGTGCCAGCAGCGTAGCAGGGTCTGGTGGAAACACCATATATTTT
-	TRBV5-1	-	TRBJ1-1	CASSLAPDTEAFF	TGCGCCAGCAGCTTGGCTCCAGACACTGAAGCTTTCTTT
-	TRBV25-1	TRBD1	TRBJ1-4	CASSDARGYEKLFF	TGTGCCAGCAGTGATGCCAGGGGGTATGAAAAACTGTTTTTT
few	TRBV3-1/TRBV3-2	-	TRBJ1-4	CASRSGGKLFF	TGTGCCAGCAGATCCGGGGGAAAACTGTTTTTT
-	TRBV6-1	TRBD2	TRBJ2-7	CASSEGGNIYEQYF	TGTGCCAGCAGTGAGGGGGGGAACATCTACGAGCAGTACTTC
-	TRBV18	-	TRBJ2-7	CASSPGASGEQYF	TGTGCCAGCTCACCAGGAGCCTCCGGAGAGCAGTACTTC
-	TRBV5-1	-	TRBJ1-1	CASSLAGVPGDTEAFF	TGCGCCAGCAGCTTGGCCGGGGTCCCCGGGGACACTGAAGCTTTCTTT
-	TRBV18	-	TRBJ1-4	CASSPPGASNEKLFF	TGTGCCAGCTCACCACCGGGGGCTTCTAATGAAAAACTGTTTTTT
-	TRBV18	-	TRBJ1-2	CASSPVESYGYTF	TGTGCCAGCTCACCCGTTGAGAGCTATGGCTACACCTTC
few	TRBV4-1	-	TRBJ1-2	CASSRPRQERTNHVYGYTF	TGCGCCAGCAGCCGTCCACGGCAGGAGCGGACCAACCACGTTTATGGCTACACCTTC
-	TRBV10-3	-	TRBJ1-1	CAISEGGTEAFF	TGTGCCATCAGCGAGGGAGGCACTGAAGCTTTCTTT
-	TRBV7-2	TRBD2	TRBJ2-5	CASSLGGGGETQYF	TGTGCCAGCAGCTTAGGGGGCGGGGGAGAGACCCAGTACTTC
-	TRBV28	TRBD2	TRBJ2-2	CASSLGGLAPGELFF	TGTGCCAGCAGTTTGGGGGGACTAGCCCCCGGGGAGCTGTTTTTT
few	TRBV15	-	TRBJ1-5	CATSRDLKRSNQPQHF	TGTGCCACCAGCAGAGACCTAAAAAGAAGCAATCAGCCCCAGCATTTT
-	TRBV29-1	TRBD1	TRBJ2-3	CSVERGRGTDTQYF	TGCAGCGTTGAAAGGGGGCGCGGCACAGATACGCAGTATTTT
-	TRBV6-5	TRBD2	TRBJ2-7	CASSPARTRDHEQYF	TGTGCCAGCAGTCCTGCCCGGACTAGGGACCACGAGCAGTACTTC
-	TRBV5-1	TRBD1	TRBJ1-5	CASSLEGQVEQPQHF	TGCGCCAGCAGCTTGGAGGGACAGGTTGAGCAGCCCCAGCATTTT
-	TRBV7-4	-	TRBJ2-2	CASSLVLASGGGSGELFF	TGTGCCAGCAGCCTCGTTCTCGCTAGCGGAGGGGGGAGCGGGGAGCTGTTTTTT
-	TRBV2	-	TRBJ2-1	CATLYRPQGNEQFF	TGTGCCACTTTGTACAGGCCCCAGGGCAATGAGCAGTTCTTC
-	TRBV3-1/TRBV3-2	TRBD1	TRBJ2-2	CASSQQGAGELFF	TGTGCCAGCAGTCAACAGGGGGCCGGGGAGCTGTTTTTT
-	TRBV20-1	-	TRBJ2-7	CSASLTYEQYF	TGCAGTGCTAGTTTGACTTACGAGCAGTACTTC
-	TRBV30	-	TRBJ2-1	CAFAGVSYNEQFF	TGTGCCTTCGCAGGGGTCTCCTACAATGAGCAGTTCTTC
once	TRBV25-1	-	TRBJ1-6	CASSVPGDSPLHF	TGTGCCAGCAGTGTTCCAGGGGATTCACCCCTCCACTTT
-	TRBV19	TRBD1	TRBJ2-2	CASSSTGGSGELFF	TGTGCCAGTAGTAGTACAGGGGGCTCCGGGGAGCTGTTTTTT
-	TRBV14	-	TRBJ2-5	CASSQQIQETQYF	TGTGCCAGCAGCCAACAGATCCAAGAGACCCAGTACTTC
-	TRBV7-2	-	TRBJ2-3	CASRTGGYTDTQYF	TGTGCCAGCAGGACGGGGGGCTACACAGATACGCAGTATTTT
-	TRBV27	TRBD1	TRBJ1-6	CASSFTTQGYSSPLHF	TGTGCCAGCAGTTTCACCACACAGGGGTACAGTTCACCCCTCCACTTT
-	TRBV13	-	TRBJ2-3	CASSLQGLTDTQYF	TGTGCCAGCAGCTTGCAGGGACTCACAGATACGCAGTATTTT